The rows below give T cell receptor beta chains drawn from one sample of a study of CXCR3-negative and CXCR3-positive naive CD8 T cells. With the 5' RACE reads reprocessed, TCRdb shows one record per CDR3 protein and no DNA. This sample's table has fewer than 140,000 distinct CDR3 sequences. The sequencing sample was made of naive CXCR3+ CD8+ T cells from blood. The receptor set was obtained from a human donor in good health. Some clones in this sample may be carry-over from other donors' samples. CDR3s include the opening cysteine and the closing phenylalanine or tryptophan.

V: TRBV10-3
J: TRBJ2-7
CDR3: CAISEGTSGSYEQYF

V: TRBV29-1
J: TRBJ2-7
CDR3: CSAVGQGRSEQYF

V: TRBV7-9
J: TRBJ2-5
CDR3: CASSLYGQDQETQYF

V: TRBV20-1
J: TRBJ2-1
CDR3: CSAAREWPYNEQFF

V: TRBV29-1
J: TRBJ2-7
CDR3: CSGTSGNYEQYF

V: TRBV29-1
J: TRBJ2-4
CDR3: CSAVPTENIQYF

V: TRBV12-5
J: TRBJ2-1
CDR3: CASGFGSAYNEQFF

V: TRBV7-9
J: TRBJ2-7
CDR3: CASSQTAEPRGLGEQYF

V: TRBV4-1
J: TRBJ2-5
CDR3: CTSSHPGQVSNGKETQYF

V: TRBV20-1
J: TRBJ1-3
CDR3: CSAFFRGGYGNTIYF

V: TRBV20-1
J: TRBJ1-1
CDR3: CSASVDLGTEAFF

V: TRBV12-3/TRBV12-4
J: TRBJ1-4
CDR3: CASSQGNEKLFF

V: TRBV4-3
J: TRBJ2-1
CDR3: CASSGLAGGVQNEQFF

V: TRBV4-1
J: TRBJ1-5
CDR3: CASSAGPLSNQPQHF

V: TRBV29-1
J: TRBJ2-7
CDR3: CSGQSSSYEQYF

V: TRBV13
J: TRBJ1-2
CDR3: CASSSRGQGFFYGYTF

V: TRBV12-3/TRBV12-4
J: TRBJ2-7
CDR3: CASSTRLALKTEEQYF

V: TRBV29-1
J: TRBJ1-5
CDR3: CSVLLQGNSNQPQHF

V: TRBV4-1
J: TRBJ2-1
CDR3: CASSRNRDHNEQFF

V: TRBV3-1
J: TRBJ2-1
CDR3: CASSKREAVLNEQFF